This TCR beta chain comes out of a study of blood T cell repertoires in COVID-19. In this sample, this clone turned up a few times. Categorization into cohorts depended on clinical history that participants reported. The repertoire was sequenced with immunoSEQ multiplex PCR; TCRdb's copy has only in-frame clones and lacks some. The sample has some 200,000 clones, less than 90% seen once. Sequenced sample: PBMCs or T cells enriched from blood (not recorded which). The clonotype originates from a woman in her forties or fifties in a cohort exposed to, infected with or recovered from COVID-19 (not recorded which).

CDR3 sequence reads: CASRSDLENSPLHF. The CDR3, as DNA: TGCGCCAGCAGATCGGACTTGGAGAATTCACCCCTCCACTTT. J is TRBJ1-6 and V is TRBV10-1; D call uncertain. Trimming removed 6 bases at V and 7 bases at J, with 13 bases between. CDR1 is WNHNN, CDR2 SYGVQD, per germline (reference sequence). This CDR3 is 14 amino acids long.